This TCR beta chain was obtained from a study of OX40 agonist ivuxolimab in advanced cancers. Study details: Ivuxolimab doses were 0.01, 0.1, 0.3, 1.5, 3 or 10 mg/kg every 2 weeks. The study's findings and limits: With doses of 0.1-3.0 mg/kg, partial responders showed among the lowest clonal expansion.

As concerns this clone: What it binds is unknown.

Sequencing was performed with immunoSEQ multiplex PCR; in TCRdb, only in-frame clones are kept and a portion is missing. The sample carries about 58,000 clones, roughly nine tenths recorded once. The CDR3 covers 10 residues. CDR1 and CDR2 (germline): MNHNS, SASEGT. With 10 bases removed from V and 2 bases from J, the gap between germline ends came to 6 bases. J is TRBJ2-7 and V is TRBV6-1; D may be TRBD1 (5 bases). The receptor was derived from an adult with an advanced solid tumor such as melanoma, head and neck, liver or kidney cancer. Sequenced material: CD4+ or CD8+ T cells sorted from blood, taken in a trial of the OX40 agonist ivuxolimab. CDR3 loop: CATTAYEQYF. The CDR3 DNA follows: TGTGCCACGACAGCCTACGAGCAGTACTTC.